These T cell receptor beta chains were read from a single sample in a study of PD-1 blockade in classical Hodgkin lymphoma. Generated by immunoSEQ multiplex PCR, the TCRdb table keeps only in-frame clones and is missing some. The data hold approximately 36,000 clones, with roughly three quarters observed a single time. The input for sequencing was peripheral blood mononuclear cells (PBMCs), taken before the second cycle of nivolumab. These TCRs come from a human donor with classical Hodgkin lymphoma. CDR3s include the opening cysteine and the closing phenylalanine or tryptophan. A D gene is named only where the DNA matches it firmly. Clone size is stated in some rows and not others, as once, few, many or a class when expanded.

D: TRBD2; size: -; V: TRBV7-2; J: TRBJ2-1; length: 16; DNA: TGTGCCAGCAGCTTATCCCCAGCGGGAGGGGCTCGGGAGCAGTTCTTC; CDR3: CASSLSPAGGAREQFF
D: TRBD1; size: -; V: TRBV28; J: TRBJ1-2; length: 17; DNA: TGTGCCAGCAGACCAGGGGGCAAGACCGTAACATACTATGGCTACACCTTC; CDR3: CASRPGGKTVTYYGYTF
D: TRBD1; size: medium-sized; V: TRBV2; J: TRBJ1-2; length: 13; DNA: TGTGCCAGCAGTGCCGGGACAGGGGTACAGGGCACCTTC; CDR3: CASSAGTGVQGTF
D: TRBD1; size: -; V: TRBV30; J: TRBJ1-3; length: 13; DNA: TGTGCCTGGAGTGCGGACAGGGGATACACCATATATTTT; CDR3: CAWSADRGYTIYF
D: -; size: once; V: TRBV12-5; J: TRBJ2-7; length: 12; DNA: TGTGCTAGTGGTCGGACCGAATACGAGCAGTACTTC; CDR3: CASGRTEYEQYF
D: -; size: -; V: TRBV19; J: TRBJ1-6; length: 15; DNA: TGTGCCAGTGAGGATCCAAGGCTATATAATTCACCCCTCCACTTT; CDR3: CASEDPRLYNSPLHF
D: -; size: few; V: TRBV28; J: TRBJ1-2; length: 13; DNA: TGTGCCAGCAGTTTAGACGGAAACTATGGCTACACCTTC; CDR3: CASSLDGNYGYTF
D: TRBD1; size: -; V: TRBV5-1; J: TRBJ1-1; length: 14; DNA: TGCGCCAGCAGCGAAACAACAGGGGGCGCGTCAGCTTTCTTT; CDR3: CASSETTGGASAFF
D: TRBD2; size: -; V: TRBV5-4; J: TRBJ2-7; length: 14; DNA: TGTGCCAGCAGCTTGGGGACTAGTCTTTACGAGCAGTACTTC; CDR3: CASSLGTSLYEQYF
D: -; size: -; V: TRBV2; J: TRBJ2-7; length: 13; DNA: TGTGCCAGCGACCCCCGAGGTATCCACGAGCAGTACTTC; CDR3: CASDPRGIHEQYF
D: -; size: -; V: TRBV6-5; J: TRBJ2-7; length: 14; DNA: TGTGCCAGCAGTTACGAGGCGGGAACCTACGAGCAGTACTTC; CDR3: CASSYEAGTYEQYF
D: -; size: -; V: TRBV6-5; J: TRBJ2-2; length: 15; DNA: TGTGCCAGCAGTTACCCCCTTGGGTCCTCCGGGGAGCTGTTTTTT; CDR3: CASSYPLGSSGELFF
D: -; size: -; V: TRBV19; J: TRBJ2-6; length: 17; DNA: TGTGCCACCTATCCGGGACGGACAATCTCTGGGGCCAACGTCCTGACTTTC; CDR3: CATYPGRTISGANVLTF
D: TRBD1; size: -; V: TRBV9; J: TRBJ2-7; length: 17; DNA: TGTGCCAGCAGCGTAGGGGACAGCCTCAATACTCCTCTCCAGCAGTACTTC; CDR3: CASSVGDSLNTPLQQYF
D: -; size: once; V: TRBV5-1; J: TRBJ2-7; length: 14; DNA: TGCGCCAGCAGCCTTGGGGGGGCGGCCTACGAGCAGTACTTC; CDR3: CASSLGGAAYEQYF
D: -; size: -; V: TRBV11-1; J: TRBJ2-5; length: 14; DNA: TGTGCCAGCAGCTTGTACAGATACCAAGAGACCCAGTACTTC; CDR3: CASSLYRYQETQYF
D: -; size: once; V: TRBV2; J: TRBJ2-5; length: 15; DNA: TGTGCCAGCAGTTTACAGGGAACGATCCAAGAGACCCAGTACTTC; CDR3: CASSLQGTIQETQYF
D: -; size: -; V: TRBV15; J: TRBJ2-2; length: 16; DNA: TGTGCCACCAGCGGCAGAATGGGAAAGGGGGCCGGGGAGCTGTTTTTT; CDR3: CATSGRMGKGAGELFF
D: -; size: medium-sized; V: TRBV7-2; J: TRBJ2-1; length: 12; DNA: TGTGCCAGCAGCTCCTACGGAGGTGAGCAGTTCTTC; CDR3: CASSSYGGEQFF
D: TRBD2; size: -; V: TRBV5-1; J: TRBJ2-1; length: 14; DNA: TGCGCCAGCAACGGGGGGGGACCCTACAATGAGCAGTTCTTC; CDR3: CASNGGGPYNEQFF
D: -; size: -; V: TRBV28; J: TRBJ2-2; length: 17; DNA: TGTGCCAGCAGTTTGTCTTACGGATGGAGGGGTACCGGGGAGCTGTTTTTT; CDR3: CASSLSYGWRGTGELFF
D: -; size: -; V: TRBV30; J: TRBJ2-5; length: 15; DNA: TGTGCCTGGTGGGGCGGAGCGTCCCTGCGGGAGACCCAGTACTTC; CDR3: CAWWGGASLRETQYF